The 17 T cell receptor beta chains given below trace back to one sample, sequenced in a study of T cells in Graves' hyperthyroidism and ophthalmopathy. Amplification targeted TCR beta CDR3 regions from RNA transcripts. During a first-round RT-PCR of the TCR CDR3, the HTBI primer set was used. TCRdb redid the calling of the multiplex PCR reads with MiXCR, one entry per CDR3 protein. The sample has 50,000 to 60,000 distinct CDR3 sequences, roughly 50% seen once. Sequences were obtained from blood. The receptors stem from a woman aged 30 to 39 with Graves' ophthalmopathy.

At least ten counts were recorded for this clonotype. V usage is TRBV19 and J usage is TRBJ1-1; no definite D call. Germline assignment: CDR1 LNHDA and CDR2 SQIVND (reference sequence). The CDR3 totals 12 residues. V lost 5 bases and J 5 bases, leaving 9 bases between the germline ends. CDR3 coding DNA: TGTGCCAGTAGTGCCAGAAGGACTGAAGCTTTCTTT. This translates into CASSARRTEAFF.

The chain carries TRBV28 and TRBJ2-7; a weak D match, TRBD2 (5 bases). Germline V CDR1 and CDR2: MDHEN, SYDVKM. The CDR3 has 14 amino acids. Trimming took off 6 bases at V and 2 bases at J, with 14 bases between the two ends. The DNA of the CDR3 is TGTGCCAGCAGAAGGATGTTGGGAGCCTACGAGCAGTACTTC. It codes for CASRRMLGAYEQYF.

The chain uses TRBV5-4 and TRBJ2-7; D remains ambiguous. Trimming pared 0 bases from V and 4 bases from J, leaving 11 bases between. Per the germline V gene, CDR1 is SGHNT and CDR2 is YYREEE (reference sequence). The CDR3 spans 14 residues. CDR3 in amino acids: CASSLETCAYEQYF. CDR3 sequence (DNA): TGTGCCAGCAGCTTGGAAACTTGCGCTTACGAGCAGTACTTC.

The V gene is TRBV12-3 or TRBV12-4, the J gene TRBJ1-2; 10 nucleotides agree with TRBD1. The CDR3 spans 13 residues. V lost 5 bases and J lost 7; bases outside the gene matches: 4. CDR3 DNA sequence: TGTGCCAGCAGTGACAGGGGGCGCGGTGGCTACACCTTC. It yields the protein CASSDRGRGGYTF.

The J gene is TRBJ2-5, the V gene TRBV9; D possibly corresponds to TRBD2 (5 bases). This CDR3 comprises 14 residues. With 3 bases removed from V and 2 bases from J, the gap between germline ends came to 11 bases. Germline V lookup: CDR1 SGDLS, CDR2 YYNGEE. The CDR3 loop is CASSDGNEQETQYF. CDR3 bases: TGTGCCAGCAGCGACGGGAATGAGCAAGAGACCCAGTACTTC.

This clonotype was recorded many times. This chain joins TRBV7-6 and TRBJ2-3, with D perhaps matching TRBD1 or TRBD2 (5 bases each). V was clipped by 5 bases and J by 0 bases, with 18 bases between them. This CDR3 contains 17 residues. Germline lookup yields CDR1 SGHVS and CDR2 FNYEAQ. The chain's CDR3 is CASSLFSGGSSTDTQYF. The CDR3 coding sequence is TGTGCCAGCAGCCTATTTAGTGGGGGAAGCAGCACAGATACGCAGTATTTT.

This clonotype was counted ten times or more. This chain joins TRBV14 and TRBJ2-1, with D maybe TRBD1 (5 bases). Germline CDR1 SGHDN, CDR2 FVKESK. This CDR3 comprises 14 residues. Between the trimmed V and J ends, which lost 7 bases and 3 bases, there was a span of 13 bases. CDR3 DNA: TGTGCCAGCAAACGGGCAGGGTACTACAATGAGCAGTTCTTC. Protein product: CASKRAGYYNEQFF.

This clonotype was recorded at least ten times. CDR3 in DNA: TGTGCCAGCAGCGTCACGAACACTGAAGCTTTCTTT. Its translation: CASSVTNTEAFF. V and J are TRBV7-9 and TRBJ1-1; D not resolved. Germline V CDR1 and CDR2: SEHNR, FQNEAQ (reference sequence). With 5 bases removed from V and 1 base from J, the gap between germline ends came to 5 bases. The CDR3 is 12 residues long. The complete variable domain, with remaining parts taken from reference TRBV7-9 and TRBJ1-1, reads DTGVSQNPRHKITKRGQNVTFRCDPISEHNRLYWYRQTLGQGPEFLTYFQNEAQLEKSRLLSDRFSAERPKGSFSTLEIQRTEQGDSAMYLCASSVTNTEAFFGQGTRLTVV.

This chain links TRBV12-3 or TRBV12-4 with TRBJ1-5; 7 bases agree with TRBD1. Trimming removed 6 bases from V and 0 bases from J; junction bases left unmatched: 2. The CDR3 runs 14 residues. The CDR3 sequence: CASSWDSSNQPQHF. The CDR3 region has the DNA TGTGCCAGCAGCTGGGACAGTAGCAATCAGCCCCAGCATTTT.

This clonotype has a count of ten or more. The rearrangement links TRBV5-1 to TRBJ2-3; no clear D. Germline CDR1 SGHRS, CDR2 YFSETQ. Trimming removed 3 bases from V and 2 bases from J, with 7 bases in between. The CDR3 runs to 13 residues. The CDR3 DNA follows: TGCGCCAGCAGCTCCTCACTCACAGATACGCAGTATTTT. It codes for CASSSSLTDTQYF.

As concerns this clonotype: One junction end does not reproduce the germline sequence, and a read error may be involved. V and J are TRBV25-1 and TRBJ2-2; either TRBD1 or TRBD2 may supply D (5 bases each). The CDR3 sequence is 15 residues long. The germline V gene encodes CDR1 MGHDK and CDR2 SYGVNS. CDR3 sequence reads: CDSEGSSSFAGELFF. The CDR3 nucleotides are TGTGACAGCGAGGGGTCCTCCAGTTTTGCCGGGGAGCTGTTTTTT.

This clonotype has at least ten counts. J is TRBJ2-7 and V is TRBV3-1, with D maybe TRBD1 (6 bases). The length of the CDR3 is 14 residues. Looked up from germline, CDR1 is LGHDT and CDR2 is YNNKEL (reference sequence). Trimming shortened V by 1 base and J by 4 bases, and 11 bases separated the two germline ends. CDR3 DNA sequence: TGTGCCAGCAGCCAAGGGACAGACGTGTACGAGCAGTACTTC. Its protein is CASSQGTDVYEQYF.

V is TRBV7-9 and J is TRBJ1-2; no clear D. The germline V gene encodes CDR1 SEHNR and CDR2 FQNEAQ (reference sequence). Trimming stripped 0 bases from V and 7 bases from J, with 9 bases between. This CDR3 has 13 residues. CDR3 DNA sequence: TGTGCCAGCAGCTTAGCGGGAGAAGGTGGCTACACCTTC. Its translation is CASSLAGEGGYTF.

This clonotype was seen ten or more times. The gene calls are TRBV7-3 and TRBJ1-1; D call uncertain. Deletions cut 5 bases from V and 6 bases from J, with 10 bases between. The germline CDR1 and CDR2 sequences are SGHTA and FQGTGA. The CDR3 has 12 residues. Here the CDR3 reads CASSHGGAEAFF. In DNA form, the CDR3 reads TGTGCCAGCAGCCATGGTGGGGCTGAAGCTTTCTTT.

There are many counts of this clonotype. V gene TRBV3-1 combines with J gene TRBJ2-5, with 11 bases aligning to TRBD2. The CDR3 runs 18 residues. V was pared by 2 bases and J by 1 base, with 9 bases of the junction left unmatched. Germline loops: CDR1 LGHDT, CDR2 YNNKEL (reference sequence). The CDR3 coding sequence is TGTGCCAGCAGCCAACCGGGACTAGCGGTGGACCCCCAAGAGACCCAGTACTTC. This encodes CASSQPGLAVDPQETQYF.

This chain uses TRBV24-1 with TRBJ1-4; D may be TRBD1 (6 bases). V was cut by 9 bases and J by 4 bases, with 11 bases left in between. The CDR3 loop spans 13 amino acids. Germline V gives CDR1 KGHDR, CDR2 SFDVKD. The CDR3 region is CATVKDSNEKLFF. CDR3 nucleotides: TGTGCCACCGTAAAGGACAGTAATGAAAAACTGTTTTTT.

This clonotype appeared many times. The V and J genes are TRBV5-5 and TRBJ2-3, with D perhaps being TRBD1 or TRBD2 (5 bases each). The CDR3 runs 17 residues. With 5 bases removed from V and 3 bases from J, the gap between germline ends came to 22 bases. Germline V gene lookup returns CDR1 SGHKS and CDR2 YYEKEE (reference sequence). CDR3 sequence (DNA): TGTGCCAGCAGACTCGGGGCAGCCAGCAAGGCTACAGATACGCAGTATTTT. Its translation is CASRLGAASKATDTQYF.